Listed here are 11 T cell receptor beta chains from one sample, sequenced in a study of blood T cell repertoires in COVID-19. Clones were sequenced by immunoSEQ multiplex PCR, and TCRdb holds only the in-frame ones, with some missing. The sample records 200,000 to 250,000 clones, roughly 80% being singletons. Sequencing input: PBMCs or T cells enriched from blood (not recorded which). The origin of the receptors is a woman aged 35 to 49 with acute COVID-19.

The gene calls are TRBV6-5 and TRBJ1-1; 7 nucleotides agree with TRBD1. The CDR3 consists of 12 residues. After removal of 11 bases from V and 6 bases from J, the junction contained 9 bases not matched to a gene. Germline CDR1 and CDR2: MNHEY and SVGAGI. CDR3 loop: CAAQGGPAEAFF. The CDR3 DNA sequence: TGTGCCGCTCAGGGGGGACCGGCTGAAGCTTTCTTT.

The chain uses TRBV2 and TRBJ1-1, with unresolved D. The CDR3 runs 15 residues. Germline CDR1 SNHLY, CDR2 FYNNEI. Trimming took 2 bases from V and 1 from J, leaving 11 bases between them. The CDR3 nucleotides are TGTGCCAGCAGTGAATCACATTCCCGGAACACTGAAGCTTTCTTT. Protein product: CASSESHSRNTEAFF.

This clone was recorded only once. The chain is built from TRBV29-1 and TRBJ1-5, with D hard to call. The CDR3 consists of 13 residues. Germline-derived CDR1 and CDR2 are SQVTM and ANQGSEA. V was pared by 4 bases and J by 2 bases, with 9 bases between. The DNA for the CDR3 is TGCAGCGTTGGTGGAGCGGGCAATCAGCCCCAGCATTTT. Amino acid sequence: CSVGGAGNQPQHF. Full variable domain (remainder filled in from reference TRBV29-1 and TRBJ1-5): SAVISQKPSRDICQRGTSLTIQCQVDSQVTMMFWYRQQPGQSLTLIATANQGSEATYESGFVIDKFPISRPNLTFSTLTVSNMSPEDSSIYLCSVGGAGNQPQHFGDGTRLSIL.

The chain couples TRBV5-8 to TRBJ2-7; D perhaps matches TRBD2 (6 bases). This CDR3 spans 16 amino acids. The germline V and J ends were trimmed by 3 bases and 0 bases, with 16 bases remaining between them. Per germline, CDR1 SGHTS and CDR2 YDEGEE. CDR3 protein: CASSYLGGGPSYEQYF. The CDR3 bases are TGTGCCAGCAGCTACCTAGGAGGAGGGCCCTCCTACGAGCAGTACTTC.

The CDR3, as DNA: TGCGCCAGCAGCTTCGGACAGGGCAATTCACCCCTCCACTTT. Encoded protein: CASSFGQGNSPLHF. This chain joins TRBV4-3 and TRBJ1-6; 8 positions agree with TRBD1. Germline V gives CDR1 LGHNA, CDR2 YSLEER. This CDR3 has 14 amino acids. The V segment lost 5 bases and the J segment 7 bases; nucleotides outside the gene matches: 4.

The CDR3 loop is CASSLGGDEQFF. The CDR3 nucleotides are TGTGCCAGCAGCTTAGGCGGAGATGAGCAGTTCTTC. J is TRBJ2-1 and V is TRBV7-9; no definite D call. Germline values: CDR1 SEHNR, CDR2 FQNEAQ (reference sequence). Trimming took 1 base from V and 8 from J, leaving 6 bases between them. The CDR3 totals 12 residues.

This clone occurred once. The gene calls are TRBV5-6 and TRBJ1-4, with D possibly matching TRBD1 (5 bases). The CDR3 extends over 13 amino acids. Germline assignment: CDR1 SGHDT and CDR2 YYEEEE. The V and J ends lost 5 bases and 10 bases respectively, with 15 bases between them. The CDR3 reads CASRAGVTGKLFF. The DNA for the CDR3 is TGTGCCAGCAGGGCGGGGGTGACTGGAAAACTGTTTTTT.

CDR3 DNA: TGTGCCAGCAGCCCATGGACTAGCGGGGGGAGCACAGATACGCAGTATTTT. Translation gives CASSPWTSGGSTDTQYF. The chain combines TRBV3-1 (or the pseudogene TRBV3-2) with TRBJ2-3; 14 bases match TRBD2. The junction had 3 bases not matched to a gene; V was cut back by 4 bases and J by 0 bases. CDR3 length equals 17 residues. CDR1 is LGHDT and CDR2 is YNNKEL in the germline V gene (reference sequence).

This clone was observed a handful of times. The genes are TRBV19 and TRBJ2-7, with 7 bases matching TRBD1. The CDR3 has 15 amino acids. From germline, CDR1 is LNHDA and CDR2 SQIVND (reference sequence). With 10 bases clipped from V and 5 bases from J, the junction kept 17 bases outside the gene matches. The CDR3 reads CATSQFDRVKDEQYF. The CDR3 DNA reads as TGTGCCACTTCCCAATTCGACAGGGTAAAGGACGAGCAGTACTTC.

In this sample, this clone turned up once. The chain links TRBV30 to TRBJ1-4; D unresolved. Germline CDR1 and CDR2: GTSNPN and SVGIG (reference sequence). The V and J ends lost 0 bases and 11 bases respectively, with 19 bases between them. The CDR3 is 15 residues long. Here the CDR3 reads CAWSVRVPSSGKLFF. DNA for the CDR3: TGTGCCTGGAGTGTACGGGTCCCATCCTCGGGGAAACTGTTTTTT.

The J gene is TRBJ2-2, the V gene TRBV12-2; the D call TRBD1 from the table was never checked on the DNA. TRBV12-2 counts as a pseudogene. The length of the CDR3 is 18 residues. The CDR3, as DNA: TGTGCAAGTCGCTTCGGGCGCTGGGGGACAGAAAACACCGGGGAGCTGTTTTTT. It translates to CASRFGRWGTENTGELFF.